The rows below give T cell receptor beta chains drawn from one sample of a study of blood T cell repertoires in COVID-19. Clones were read by immunoSEQ multiplex PCR, and TCRdb kept only the in-frame ones, dropping some. This sample has roughly 300,000 clones, with more than 80% found just once. The sequenced material came from PBMCs or T cells enriched from blood (not recorded which). All receptors come from a woman aged 25 to 39 who had recovered from COVID-19. Both conserved end residues are part of each CDR3. The D gene is left open where the match is weak. Clone size is shown for a subset of rows, as once, few, many or a class of expanded clone.

j_call v_call d_call clone_size cdr3_aa cdr3_nt
TRBJ2-5 TRBV3-1/TRBV3-2 TRBD2 NA CASSQDGSGSSETQYF TGTGCCAGCAGCCAAGACGGTAGCGGGAGTTCGGAGACCCAGTACTTC
TRBJ2-7 TRBV6-2/TRBV6-3 NA NA CASSYSLYEQYF TGTGCCAGCAGTTACTCTCTTTACGAGCAGTACTTC
TRBJ2-5 TRBV21-1 NA once CASNTSGRDWAQETQYF TGTGCCAGCAATACTAGCGGGAGGGATTGGGCACAAGAGACCCAGTACTTC
TRBJ1-1 TRBV7-2 NA NA CASSLAPGDTEAFF TGTGCCAGCAGCTTAGCGCCCGGTGACACTGAAGCTTTCTTT
TRBJ2-1 TRBV28 TRBD2 NA CASRPPGRATYNEQFF TGTGCCAGCAGGCCCCCCGGGAGGGCAACCTACAATGAGCAGTTCTTC
TRBJ2-1 TRBV28 TRBD1 once CASTPWVQGKNEQFF TGTGCCAGCACTCCCTGGGTACAGGGGAAAAATGAGCAGTTCTTC
TRBJ1-4 TRBV24-1 NA NA CATSNGEEKLFF TGTGCCACCAGTAACGGGGAAGAAAAACTGTTTTTT
TRBJ2-2 TRBV7-2 NA NA CASSAGPGTGELFF TGTGCCAGCAGCGCGGGACCTGGGACCGGGGAGCTGTTTTTT
TRBJ2-7 TRBV6-5 TRBD1 NA CASSLTGSDYEQYF TGTGCCAGCAGTTTGACAGGGAGCGACTACGAGCAGTACTTC
TRBJ2-1 TRBV19 NA NA CASLSLGWQFF TGTGCCAGTCTTTCCCTGGGCTGGCAGTTCTTC
TRBJ2-7 TRBV20-1 NA NA CSARRLLPQYF TGCAGTGCTAGGAGGCTCCTCCCTCAGTACTTC
TRBJ1-1 TRBV19 NA NA CASSYLQMNTEAFF TGTGCCAGTAGTTATCTACAGATGAACACTGAAGCTTTCTTT
TRBJ2-4 TRBV28 TRBD1 once CASSFRGTGENIQYF TGTGCCAGCAGTTTCAGAGGGACAGGGGAAAACATTCAGTACTTC
TRBJ2-3 TRBV3-1/TRBV3-2 TRBD2 NA CASSLLAGRDDTQYF TGTGCCAGCAGCCTATTAGCGGGGCGGGACGATACGCAGTATTTT
TRBJ2-5 TRBV7-9 TRBD2 NA CASSKGTSGRAGETQYF TGTGCCAGCAGCAAGGGGACTAGCGGGAGGGCCGGGGAGACCCAGTACTTC
TRBJ2-5 TRBV13 TRBD1 NA CASSPQQQGASIETQYF TGTGCCAGCAGCCCGCAACAGCAGGGGGCTAGCATTGAGACCCAGTACTTC
TRBJ2-1 TRBV11-2 NA NA CASSSLVVDEQFF TGTGCCAGCAGCTCCCTGGTGGTAGATGAGCAGTTCTTC
TRBJ2-3 TRBV16 NA NA CASSPPYLSGSTDTQYF TGTGCCAGCAGCCCCCCATATCTCAGCGGGAGCACAGATACGCAGTATTTT
TRBJ1-1 TRBV28 TRBD1 NA CASSERWDRNAFF TGTGCCAGCAGCGAGCGGTGGGACAGGAATGCTTTCTTT
TRBJ1-2 TRBV11-2 NA once CASSKLRGKDYGYTF TGTGCCAGCAGCAAGCTTCGGGGGAAGGACTATGGCTACACCTTC
TRBJ1-1 TRBV30 NA NA CAWDPGEAFF TGTGCCTGGGACCCAGGTGAAGCTTTCTTT
TRBJ1-5 TRBV30 NA NA CAWSVEGTINQPQHF TGTGCCTGGAGTGTAGAAGGGACTATCAATCAGCCCCAGCATTTT
TRBJ2-5 TRBV28 TRBD2 once CASSLSQLLAGGLETQYF TGTGCCAGCAGTTTATCCCAGTTGCTAGCGGGAGGGCTGGAGACCCAGTACTTC
TRBJ1-4 TRBV6-5 TRBD1 NA CASKPGQASEKLFF TGTGCCAGCAAACCGGGACAGGCGTCTGAAAAACTGTTTTTT
TRBJ1-1 TRBV29-1 NA few CSVEQGWNTEAFF TGCAGCGTTGAGCAGGGGTGGAACACTGAAGCTTTCTTT
TRBJ1-5 TRBV3-1/TRBV3-2 NA NA CASSQGSNAGQPQHF TGTGCCAGCAGCCAAGGGTCTAACGCAGGCCAGCCCCAGCATTTT
TRBJ2-3 TRBV18 NA NA CASSSLAGTDTQYF TGTGCCAGCTCATCACTAGCTGGGACAGATACGCAGTATTTT
TRBJ2-1 TRBV7-8 TRBD2 NA CASSLRTSGWGNEQFF TGTGCCAGCAGCTTAAGAACTAGCGGTTGGGGGAATGAGCAGTTCTTC
TRBJ1-6 TRBV28 TRBD1 NA CASSGQGSPLHF TGTGCCAGCAGCGGACAGGGGTCACCCCTCCACTTT
TRBJ2-7 TRBV7-2 NA NA CASSLSHFYEQYF TGTGCCAGCAGCTTAAGTCACTTCTACGAGCAGTACTTC
TRBJ2-7 TRBV5-4 NA NA CASSFPRTNEQYF TGTGCCAGCAGTTTTCCCCGGACAAACGAGCAGTACTTC
TRBJ2-1 TRBV18 NA NA CASSPLGDEQFF TGTGCCAGCTCACCACTAGGGGATGAGCAGTTCTTC
TRBJ2-1 TRBV6-4 NA NA CASSDGGRIGLNEQFF TGTGCCAGCAGTGACGGGGGGAGAATAGGACTCAATGAGCAGTTCTTC
TRBJ2-5 TRBV7-9 NA NA CASSSGTQQASPQYF TGTGCCAGCAGCTCAGGGACACAACAAGCGTCCCCCCAGTACTTC
TRBJ2-7 TRBV19 NA once CASKTGRGEQYF TGTGCCAGTAAAACAGGAAGAGGCGAGCAGTACTTC
TRBJ1-1 TRBV21-1 NA NA CASSKSKINSEAEAFF TGTGCCAGCAGCAAAAGTAAAATCAATTCGGAGGCTGAAGCTTTCTTT
TRBJ2-3 TRBV5-4 TRBD2 NA CASSGAGASPDTQYF TGTGCCAGCAGCGGGGCGGGAGCGTCCCCAGATACGCAGTATTTT
TRBJ2-2 TRBV10-3 TRBD2 NA CAIKAGGTAGELFF TGTGCCATCAAGGCGGGAGGTACCGCCGGGGAGCTGTTTTTT
TRBJ2-3 TRBV9 TRBD2 once CASSALFGLAGGESTDTQYF TGTGCCAGCAGCGCGCTGTTCGGACTAGCGGGAGGGGAAAGCACAGATACGCAGTATTTT
TRBJ1-4 TRBV10-2 NA NA CASSEQGRDKLFF TGCGCCAGCAGTGAGCAGGGGAGAGACAAACTGTTTTTT
TRBJ1-4 TRBV4-2 NA NA CASTDGGRGEKLFF TGTGCCAGCACCGACGGGGGGCGTGGAGAAAAACTGTTTTTT
TRBJ1-2 TRBV7-9 NA NA CASSLDPQNGYTF TGTGCCAGCAGCTTAGACCCCCAGAATGGCTACACCTTC
TRBJ1-1 TRBV7-9 NA NA CASSLTWTAEAFF TGTGCCAGCAGCTTAACCTGGACAGCCGAAGCTTTCTTT
TRBJ2-7 TRBV6-1 TRBD2 few CASSEGASGSYEQYF TGTGCCAGCAGTGAGGGGGCTAGCGGGAGCTACGAGCAGTACTTC
TRBJ2-7 TRBV3-1/TRBV3-2 NA NA CASSSTLPTGRTTYEQYF TGTGCCAGCAGCTCTACTCTACCGACAGGGAGGACAACCTACGAGCAGTACTTC
TRBJ2-3 TRBV10-1 NA NA CASSDGHTDTQYF TGCGCCAGCAGTGACGGACACACAGATACGCAGTATTTT
TRBJ1-1 TRBV30 NA NA CAWSQQGNTEAFF TGTGCCTGGAGTCAACAGGGGAACACTGAAGCTTTCTTT
TRBJ1-1 TRBV7-2 NA NA CASSLGHLNTEAFF TGTGCCAGCAGCTTAGGACATTTGAACACTGAAGCTTTCTTT
TRBJ1-1 TRBV27 NA NA CASRQGHMNTEAFF TGTGCCAGCAGACAGGGACATATGAACACTGAAGCTTTCTTT